This is a list of T cell receptor beta chains from one sample in a study of T cell responses to AZD1222 COVID-19 vaccine. Only in-frame clones appear in the TCRdb table, and some are missing; sequencing was by immunoSEQ multiplex PCR. The table records 150,000 to 200,000 clones, approximately 93% of them present only once. Sequenced material: peripheral blood, taken on day 0 of AZD1222 vaccination. Receptors originate from an adult in good health. Each CDR3 is given with its conserved first and last residue. D genes are given only for firm matches. Some rows have no size entry. The others give once, few or many, or a class for an expanded clone.

.,TRBV28,.,TRBJ2-1,CASSALVHNEQFF,TGTGCCAGCAGTGCACTAGTCCACAATGAGCAGTTCTTC
.,TRBV5-1,.,TRBJ1-4,CASSLGQRDNEKLFF,TGCGCCAGCAGCTTGGGACAGCGAGACAATGAAAAACTGTTTTTT
.,TRBV12-3/TRBV12-4,.,TRBJ1-1,CASNLVGTEAFF,TGTGCCAGCAACCTGGTGGGCACTGAAGCTTTCTTT
.,TRBV5-1,.,TRBJ1-4,CASRRDGSTNEKLFF,TGCGCCAGCAGAAGGGACGGATCAACTAATGAAAAACTGTTTTTT
.,TRBV5-1,.,TRBJ2-5,CASSDLGVYQETQYF,TGCGCCAGCAGCGACCTCGGGGTCTACCAAGAGACCCAGTACTTC
.,TRBV4-2,.,TRBJ2-7,CASSTRQTSINEQYF,TGTGCCAGCAGCACTCGCCAGACTAGTATCAACGAGCAGTACTTC
.,TRBV11-2,TRBD2,TRBJ2-2,CASSSSGTGELFF,TGTGCCAGCAGCTCTAGCGGGACCGGGGAGCTGTTTTTT
.,TRBV6-4,.,TRBJ1-2,CASSDFWGALGYTF,TGTGCCAGCAGTGACTTTTGGGGGGCGCTTGGCTACACCTTC
.,TRBV18,TRBD1,TRBJ1-5,CASSPYHLYGTGADQPQHF,TGTGCCAGCTCACCTTATCATCTTTACGGGACAGGGGCCGATCAGCCCCAGCATTTT
.,TRBV7-9,.,TRBJ2-7,CASSPAVHYEQYF,TGTGCCAGCAGCCCCGCAGTACACTACGAGCAGTACTTC
once,TRBV3-1/TRBV3-2,.,TRBJ2-3,CASSHLPGSDTQYF,TGTGCCAGCAGCCACCTCCCCGGCTCAGATACGCAGTATTTT
.,TRBV7-2,.,TRBJ1-3,CASSRARAAGGNTIYF,TGTGCCAGCAGCCGTGCGAGGGCCGCGGGAGGAAACACCATATATTTT
once,TRBV7-7,.,TRBJ2-1,CASSLIGAGGEQFF,TGTGCCAGCAGCTTAATCGGGGCCGGGGGTGAGCAGTTCTTC
.,TRBV6-5,.,TRBJ1-6,CASRGGNSPLHF,TGTGCCAGCAGAGGTGGGAATTCACCCCTCCACTTT
.,TRBV5-1,TRBD2,TRBJ2-1,CASSSGTSGSYNEQFF,TGCGCCAGCAGCTCGGGGACTAGCGGCTCCTACAATGAGCAGTTCTTC
.,TRBV27,.,TRBJ2-2,CASSSLGTGELFF,TGTGCCAGCAGTTCGCTGGGCACCGGGGAGCTGTTTTTT
.,TRBV3-1/TRBV3-2,.,TRBJ2-2,CASSQRRGELFF,TGTGCCAGCAGCCAAAGACGCGGGGAGCTGTTTTTT
.,TRBV10-1,TRBD2,TRBJ2-3,CASNSAGGSVDTQYF,TGCGCCAGCAATAGCGCGGGAGGGTCTGTGGATACGCAGTATTTT
.,TRBV5-4,TRBD2,TRBJ2-1,CASSPGAGGLSYNEQFF,TGTGCCAGCAGCCCCGGTGCGGGGGGGCTCTCCTACAATGAGCAGTTCTTC
.,TRBV4-1,.,TRBJ1-1,CASSPRTGEGTEAFF,TGCGCCAGCAGCCCACGAACCGGGGAGGGCACTGAAGCTTTCTTT